The subject of this entry is one T cell receptor beta chain. The record originates from a study of cytomegalovirus exposure and HLA in healthy donors. Germline CDR1 reads SGHTS; CDR2 reads YDEGEE. V was trimmed by 4 bases and J by 7 bases, leaving 18 bases between them. The CDR3 has 14 amino acids. Amplification used 60 Vbeta primers and 13 Jbeta primers. The repertoire was sequenced with immunoSEQ multiplex PCR; TCRdb's copy has only in-frame clones and lacks some. This sample yields 50,000 or so clones, of which 65% to 80% are seen a single time; roughly 35% belongs to the top ten. The V and J genes are TRBV5-8 and TRBJ2-7, with D maybe TRBD2 (5 bases). Sequenced: PBMCs. This TCR was sampled from a man aged 35 to 55 in good health and CMV-seropositive. This chain's CDR3 is CASSPRVARGEQYF. The CDR3 DNA reads as TGTGCCAGCAGCCCGCGGGTCGCCAGAGGGGAGCAGTACTTC.